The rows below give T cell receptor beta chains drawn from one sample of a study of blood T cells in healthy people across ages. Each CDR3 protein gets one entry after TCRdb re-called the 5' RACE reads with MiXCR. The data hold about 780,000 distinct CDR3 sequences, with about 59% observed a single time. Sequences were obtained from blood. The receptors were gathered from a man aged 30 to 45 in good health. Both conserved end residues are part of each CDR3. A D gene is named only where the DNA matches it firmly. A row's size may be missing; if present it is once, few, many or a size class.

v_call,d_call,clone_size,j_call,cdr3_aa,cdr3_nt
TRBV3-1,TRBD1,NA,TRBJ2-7,CASSQEWDRGPYEQYF,TGTGCCAGCAGCCAAGAGTGGGACAGGGGGCCTTACGAGCAGTACTTC
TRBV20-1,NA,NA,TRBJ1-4,CSATDGTPNEKLFF,TGCAGTGCTACCGACGGGACCCCTAATGAAAAACTGTTTTTT
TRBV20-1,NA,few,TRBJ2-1,CSAERQSSYNEQFF,TGCAGTGCTGAACGCCAAAGCTCCTACAATGAGCAGTTCTTC
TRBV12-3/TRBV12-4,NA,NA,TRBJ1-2,CASSLATRAGRDGYTF,TGTGCCAGCAGTTTAGCTACTAGGGCAGGAAGAGATGGCTACACCTTC
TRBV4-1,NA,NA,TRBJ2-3,CASSPPEESQYF,TGCGCCAGCAGCCCTCCGGAGGAGTCGCAGTATTTT
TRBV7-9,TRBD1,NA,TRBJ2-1,CASSLSPGQGNNERFF,TGTGCCAGCAGCTTGAGCCCGGGACAGGGTAACAATGAGCGGTTCTTC
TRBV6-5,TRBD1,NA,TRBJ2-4,CASSPTRDSRLHEQYF,TGTGCCAGCAGCCCAACCCGGGACAGCCGGCTGCATGAGCAGTACTTC
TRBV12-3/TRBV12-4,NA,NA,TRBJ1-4,CASRLGNEKLFF,TGTGCCAGCAGACTTGGTAATGAAAAACTGTTTTTT
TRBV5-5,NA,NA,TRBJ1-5,CASSLSGYNQPQHF,TGTGCCAGCAGCTTGTCAGGGTACAATCAGCCCCAGCATTTT
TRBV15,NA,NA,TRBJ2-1,CATSRVVRRPLFYNEQFF,TGTGCCACCAGCAGAGTGGTAAGGCGCCCACTCTTCTACAATGAGCAGTTCTTC
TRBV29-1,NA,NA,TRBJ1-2,CSVGAYGYTF,TGCAGCGTTGGAGCGTATGGCTACACCTTC
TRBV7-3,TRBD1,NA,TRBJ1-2,CASSLGGQGSSYGYTF,TGTGCCAGCAGCTTAGGGGGACAGGGGTCCTCCTATGGCTACACCTTC
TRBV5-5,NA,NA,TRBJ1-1,CASGAGGGLNTEAFF,TGTGCCAGCGGCGCGGGTGGAGGGTTGAACACTGAAGCTTTCTTT
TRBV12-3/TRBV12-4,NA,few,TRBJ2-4,CASSLVQSGSGEQYF,TGTGCCAGCAGTTTAGTCCAGTCGGGCTCGGGGGAGCAGTACTTC
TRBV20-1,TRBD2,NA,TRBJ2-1,CSASPASGQETQFF,TGCAGTGCTTCCCCCGCTAGCGGACAAGAGACCCAGTTCTTC
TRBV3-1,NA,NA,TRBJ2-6,CASSPQVKAGANVPTF,TGTGCCAGCAGCCCACAGGTTAAGGCTGGGGCCAACGTCCCGACTTTC
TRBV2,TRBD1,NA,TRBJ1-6,CASAGTAMYNSPLHF,TGTGCCAGCGCCGGGACAGCCATGTATAATTCACCCCTCCACTTT
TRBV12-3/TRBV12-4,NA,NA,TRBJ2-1,CASNRLVFESNEQFF,TGTGCCAGCAACCGACTAGTTTTTGAAAGCAATGAGCAGTTCTTC
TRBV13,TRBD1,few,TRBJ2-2,CASTHTGEVTGELFF,TGTGCCAGCACGCATACAGGGGAAGTCACCGGGGAGCTGTTTTTT
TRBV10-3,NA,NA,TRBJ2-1,CAIATSASTYNEQFF,TGTGCCATCGCCACTTCCGCGAGCACCTACAATGAGCAGTTCTTC
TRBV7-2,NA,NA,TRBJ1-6,CASTEGSSYNSPLHF,TGTGCCAGCACAGAGGGGAGCTCCTATAATTCACCCCTCCACTTT
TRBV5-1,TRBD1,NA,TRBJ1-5,CASSRDRVSNQPQHF,TGCGCCAGCAGCCGGGACAGGGTAAGCAATCAGCCCCAGCATTTT